This paragraph covers one T cell receptor beta chain sequence. What it recognizes is unknown. This CDR3 is 15 amino acids long. The germline CDR1 and CDR2 sequences are SGDLS and YYNGEE. Trimming took off 3 bases at V and 4 bases at J, with 17 bases between the two ends. This record comes from a study of T cells after yellow fever vaccination. Study-level findings and limits: Few clonotypes appeared in both CD4 and CD8 compartments. Abundant clonotypes from the bulk population could get into FACS-sorted repertoires as contaminants.

By 5'RACE template switching, TCR cDNA was produced, with a universal primer site and UMIs added in the process. TCRdb re-called the 5' RACE reads through MiXCR, storing one row per CDR3 protein. There are some 340,000 distinct CDR3 sequences in the sample; over 3.5% occur only once, and 20% to 25% lies in the top ten. The starting material was PBMCs, obtained 5 days after the yellow fever booster vaccination. This chain connects TRBV9 to TRBJ2-7; D might be TRBD1 (6 bases). The TCR sequence derives from a man aged 18 to 30 who received the YFV17D yellow fever vaccine. The CDR3: CASSDRDTQPYEQYF. The CDR3 nucleotides are TGTGCCAGCAGCGACCGGGACACCCAGCCTTACGAGCAGTACTTC.